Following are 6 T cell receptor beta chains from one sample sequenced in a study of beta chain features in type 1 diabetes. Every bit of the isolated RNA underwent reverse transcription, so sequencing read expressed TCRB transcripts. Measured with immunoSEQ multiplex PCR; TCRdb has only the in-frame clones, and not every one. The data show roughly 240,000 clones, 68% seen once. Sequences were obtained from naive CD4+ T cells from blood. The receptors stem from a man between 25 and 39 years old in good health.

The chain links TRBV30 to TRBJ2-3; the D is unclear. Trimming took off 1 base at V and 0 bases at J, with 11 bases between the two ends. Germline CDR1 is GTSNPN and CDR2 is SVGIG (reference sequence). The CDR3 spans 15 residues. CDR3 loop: CAWSGGTSSTDTQYF. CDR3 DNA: TGTGCCTGGAGTGGTGGCACCTCTAGCACAGATACGCAGTATTTT.

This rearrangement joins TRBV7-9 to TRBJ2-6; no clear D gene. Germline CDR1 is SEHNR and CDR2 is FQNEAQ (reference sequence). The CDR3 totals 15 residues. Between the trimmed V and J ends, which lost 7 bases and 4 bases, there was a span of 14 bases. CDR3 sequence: CASIWGSGGANVLTF. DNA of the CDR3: TGTGCCAGCATCTGGGGTTCGGGCGGGGCCAACGTCCTGACTTTC.

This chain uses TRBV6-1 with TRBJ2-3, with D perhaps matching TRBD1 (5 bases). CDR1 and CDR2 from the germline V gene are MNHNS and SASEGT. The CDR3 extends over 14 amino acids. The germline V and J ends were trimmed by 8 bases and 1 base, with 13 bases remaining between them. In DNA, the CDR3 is TGTGCCAGCGCGGCAGGGTCCGGCACAGATACGCAGTATTTT. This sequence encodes CASAAGSGTDTQYF.

In DNA, the CDR3 is TGTGCCAGCAGCTTAAGTGAGGGTTCGGAGGAGCAGTACTTC. Its translation: CASSLSEGSEEQYF. The chain combines TRBV7-9 with TRBJ2-7, with TRBD2 as a possible D gene (5 bases). Trimming removed 2 bases from V and 7 bases from J, with 15 bases in between. The CDR3 has 14 residues. Germline V gene lookup returns CDR1 SEHNR and CDR2 FQNEAQ (reference sequence).

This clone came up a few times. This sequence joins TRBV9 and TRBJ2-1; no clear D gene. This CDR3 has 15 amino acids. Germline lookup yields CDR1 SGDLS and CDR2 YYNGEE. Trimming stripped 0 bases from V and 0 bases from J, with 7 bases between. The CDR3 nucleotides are TGTGCCAGCAGCGTAGGCCCAAACTCCTACAATGAGCAGTTCTTC. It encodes CASSVGPNSYNEQFF. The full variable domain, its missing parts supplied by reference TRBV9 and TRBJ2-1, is DSGVTQTPKHLITATGQRVTLRCSPRSGDLSVYWYQQSLDQGLQFLIQYYNGEERAKGNILERFSAQQFPDLHSELNLSSLELGDSALYFCASSVGPNSYNEQFFGPGTRLTVL.

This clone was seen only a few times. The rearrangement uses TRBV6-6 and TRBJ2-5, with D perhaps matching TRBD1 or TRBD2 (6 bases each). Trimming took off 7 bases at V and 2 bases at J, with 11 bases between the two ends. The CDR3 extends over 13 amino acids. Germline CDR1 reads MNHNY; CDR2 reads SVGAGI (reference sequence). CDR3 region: CASTRGLQETQYF. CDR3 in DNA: TGTGCCAGCACCAGGGGACTGCAAGAGACCCAGTACTTC.